The 28 T cell receptor beta chains below all came from one sample that was sequenced in a study of T cell clonality in common variable immunodeficiency. Generated by immunoSEQ multiplex PCR, the TCRdb table keeps only in-frame clones and is missing some. The sample contains some 33,000 clones, none of them singletons. Input material: peripheral blood mononuclear cells. Receptor source: a person aged 18 to 70 in good health.

There are many counts of this clone. This CDR3 reads CASSARQGSYEQYF. The sequenced CDR3 bases are TGTGCCAGCAGTGCTAGACAGGGTTCCTACGAG. The chain recombines TRBV2 with TRBJ2-7, with TRBD1 matching over 7 bases. The read terminates 3 residues before the CDR3 end, so the remaining end is supplied by the germline J gene. Looked up from germline, CDR1 is SNHLY and CDR2 is FYNNEI. Unmatched junction bases numbered 4, after V lost 4 bases and J lost 1 base. The CDR3 sequence is 14 residues long.

This clone has a count of ten or more. Read coverage stops 3 residues before the CDR3 terminus; the germline J gene supplies the remainder. The rearrangement joins TRBV29-1 to TRBJ2-4; 7 nucleotides match TRBD2. The V and J ends lost 6 bases and 9 bases, in that order; junction bases with no gene match: 8. Germline CDR1 SQVTM, CDR2 ANQGSEA. The CDR3 totals 12 residues. Here the CDR3 reads CSVGGDLGIQYF. The part of the CDR3 DNA that was read is TGCAGCGTGGGGGGGGATTTGGGCATT. Using reference TRBV29-1 and TRBJ2-4 for the parts outside the CDR3, the full variable domain is SAVISQKPSRDICQRGTSLTIQCQVDSQVTMMFWYRQQPGQSLTLIATANQGSEATYESGFVIDKFPISRPNLTFSTLTVSNMSPEDSSIYLCSVGGDLGIQYFGAGTRLSVL.

This clone has more than one count but fewer than ten. Germline and junction disagree at one end, which may indicate a read error. The CDR3 end falls 3 residues outside the read, so it is completed with the germline J gene. The V gene is TRBV7-7, the J gene TRBJ1-6; D call uncertain. Germline-derived CDR1 and CDR2 are SSHAT and FNYEAQ (reference sequence). The CDR3 has 15 residues. The CDR3 sequence: CASSLAATSDSPLHF. The covered CDR3 bases are TGTGCTAGCAGCTTGGCGGCGACCTCCGATTCACCC.

This clone appeared many times. The CDR3 end falls 3 residues outside the read, so it is completed with the germline J gene. The J gene is TRBJ1-2, the V gene TRBV12-3 or TRBV12-4; TRBD1 matches at 9 bases. This CDR3 contains 14 residues. CDR3 sequence: CASRTGTGSLGYTF. The covered CDR3 bases are TGTGCCAGCAGAACCGGGACAGGGTCTTTAGGC.

This clone was found many times. Coverage ceases 3 residues before the CDR3 finishes, and the germline J gene fills in the end. The chain recombines TRBV2 with TRBJ2-1, with TRBD1 as a possible D gene (6 bases). V was clipped by 10 bases and J by 5 bases, with 21 bases between them. CDR1 SNHLY and CDR2 FYNNEI come from the germline V gene. The CDR3 runs to 15 residues. The CDR3 here is CATQGWGPMDNEQFF. CDR3 bases read: TGTGCCACCCAGGGGTGGGGGCCGATGGACAATGAG.

This clone appeared many times. The read stops 3 residues short of the end of the CDR3; the missing end is completed from the germline J gene. J is TRBJ1-3 and V is TRBV11-2, with D unclear. V was trimmed by 5 bases and J by 2 bases, leaving 7 bases between them. The germline V gene encodes CDR1 SGHAT and CDR2 FQNNGV. The CDR3 length is 13 residues. The DNA read from the CDR3 is TGTGCCAGCAGCATTGACACTGGAAACACC. Encoded protein: CASSIDTGNT. The full CDR3 reads CASSIDTGNTIYF.

This clone occurred a few times. The sequence runs out 3 residues before the end of the CDR3; the remainder is reconstructed from the germline J gene. J is TRBJ1-2 and V is TRBV19; 7 nucleotides agree with TRBD1. CDR1 LNHDA and CDR2 SQIVND come from the germline V gene (reference sequence). CDR3 length: 16 residues. This CDR3 is CASSTGQASSSYDYTF. CDR3 bases read: TGTGCCAGTAGTACAGGACAGGCTAGCAGCTCCTACGAC.

This clone occurred many times. The CDR3 end is not reached by the read, which stops 3 residues before it; the germline J gene fills it in. The chain joins TRBV7-8 to TRBJ2-2, with D perhaps given as TRBD1 or TRBD2 (6 bases each). Trimming left V 5 bases short and J 4 bases short, with 17 bases between. The germline CDR1 and CDR2 sequences are SGHVS and FQNEAQ. There are 16 residues in the CDR3. The CDR3 bases that were read are TGTGCCAGCAGCGCCCGGAGCGGAGGGGGCACCGGGGAG. This encodes CASSARSGGGTGE. The complete CDR3 reads CASSARSGGGTGELFF.

In its sample, this clone was seen many times. Partial CDR3 DNA: TGCAGTGCTGTGAGAGGGGGAGGGGATCAGCCG. As protein: CSAVRGGGDQP. The complete CDR3 reads CSAVRGGGDQPQYF. The chain is built from TRBV20-1 and TRBJ2-3, with D perhaps TRBD2 (7 bases). Coverage ceases 3 residues before the CDR3 finishes, and the germline J gene fills in the end. The CDR3 totals 14 residues. Germline lookup yields CDR1 DFQATT and CDR2 SNEGSKA (reference sequence).

This clone was detected ten times or more. The read terminates 3 residues ahead of where the CDR3 ends, so the germline J gene completes it. The gene calls are TRBV6-1 and TRBJ1-4; D remains ambiguous. The CDR3 is made up of 15 amino acids. V was shortened by 4 bases and J by 3 bases, with 12 bases between the two germline ends. In germline, CDR1 is MNHNS, CDR2 SASEGT. The chain's CDR3 is CASSVSRNPNEKLFF. The CDR3 bases that were read are TGTGCCAGCAGTGTCTCCAGGAATCCTAATGAAAAA.

Ten or more counts support this clone. With the read ending 3 residues before the CDR3 end, the germline J gene is used to fill in that end. The rearrangement links TRBV7-2 to TRBJ2-2; maybe TRBD2 (6 bases). There are 14 residues in the CDR3. Germline V gene sequence: CDR1 SGHTA, CDR2 FQGNSA. V lost 3 bases and J lost 4, with 9 bases in between. CDR3 DNA (partial): TGTGCCAGCAGCTTCTGGGGACTCACCGGGGAG. Translating gives CASSFWGLTGE. The full CDR3 reads CASSFWGLTGELFF.

Remarks on this clone: From the germline J gene comes the end of the CDR3, since the read stops 3 residues before it. The V gene is TRBV7-8, the J gene TRBJ1-5; perhaps TRBD1 as D (5 bases). V was trimmed by 5 bases and J by 6 bases, leaving 20 bases between them. The germline V gene encodes CDR1 SGHVS and CDR2 FQNEAQ. This CDR3 spans 16 amino acids. The CDR3 spells CASSPLGGERSQPQHF. Partial CDR3 DNA: TGTGCCAGCAGCCCCCTGGGGGGGGAGCGAAGTCAGCCC.

This clone has at least ten counts. Sequencing ends 3 residues short of the CDR3 end; the germline J gene provides the rest. The J gene is TRBJ1-6, the V gene TRBV7-2, with 9 bases lining up with TRBD1. With V trimmed by 3 bases and J by 10 bases, 7 bases remained unmatched. This CDR3 is built from 15 residues. The germline gives CDR1 SGHTA, CDR2 FQGNSA. CDR3 amino acids: CASSFTGGLGSPLHF. The CDR3 DNA, read in part, is TGTGCCAGCAGCTTCACAGGGGGCTTGGGGTCACCC.

This clone was picked up many times. Coverage ceases 3 residues before the CDR3 finishes, and the germline J gene fills in the end. The chain has TRBV2 and TRBJ2-5; 9 bases align to TRBD2. CDR1 and CDR2 (germline): SNHLY, FYNNEI. Germline trimming cut 7 bases from V and 4 bases from J; bases unmatched to any gene: 7. The CDR3 runs 14 residues. CDR3 loop: CASTLSGRGETQYF. The sequenced part of the CDR3 DNA is TGTGCCAGCACCCTTAGCGGGAGAGGAGAGACC.

This clone was seen many times. The CDR3 is cut off 3 residues early in the read; its end comes from the germline J gene. This chain joins TRBV19 and TRBJ2-3, with a possible D match to TRBD1 (5 bases). Trimming removed 6 bases at V and 6 bases at J, with 13 bases between. Germline V gene data show CDR1 as LNHDA and CDR2 as SQIVND (reference sequence). This CDR3 contains 13 residues. The CDR3 bases that were read are TGTGCCAGTAGAAGGGGTTTCGCGGATACG. Translation gives CASRRGFADT. The full CDR3 protein is CASRRGFADTQYF.

This clone was counted many times. The read ends 3 residues before the CDR3 terminus; that terminus is restored from the germline J gene. The chain recombines TRBV30 with TRBJ1-6; a weak D match, TRBD1 (5 bases). Trimming cost V 0 bases and J 2 bases, with 11 bases left between them. The CDR3 sequence is 16 residues long. CDR1 and CDR2 (germline): GTSNPN, SVGIG (reference sequence). Partial CDR3 DNA: TGTGCCTGGAGTGTTGCGGGGGGTCCCTATAATTCACCC. It is translated as CAWSVAGGPYNSP. The whole CDR3 sequence reads CAWSVAGGPYNSPLHF.

On this clone itself: The CDR3 is cut off 3 residues early in the read; its end comes from the germline J gene. J is TRBJ2-3 and V is TRBV18; TRBD2 might be the D (6 bases). CDR3 size: 17 residues. The germline CDR1 and CDR2 sequences are KGHSH and LQKENI. The V end was cut by 2 bases, the J end by 4 bases, with 19 bases between. CDR3 DNA, as far as it was read: TGTGCCAGCTCACCAAAGGTAGCGGCACTGGTCCCAGATACG. This sequence encodes CASSPKVAALVPDT. The whole CDR3 region reads CASSPKVAALVPDTQYF.

This clone has a count of ten or more. Read sequence stops 3 residues before the CDR3 end, and the germline J gene provides the missing end. The chain employs TRBV19 and TRBJ2-1, with 9 nucleotides matching TRBD2. The CDR3 extends over 15 amino acids. Germline CDR1 and CDR2: LNHDA and SQIVND (reference sequence). The V segment lost 2 bases and the J segment 8 bases; nucleotides outside the gene matches: 7. The sequenced part of the CDR3 DNA is TGTGCCAGTAGTATAAGGCTAGCGGGATCCGATGAG. Protein sequence: CASSIRLAGSDE. The full CDR3 reads CASSIRLAGSDEQFF.

This clone was found many times. Here the CDR3 reads CSAPQGVETQYF. CDR3 bases read: TGCAGTGCGCCACAGGGGGTAGAGACG. The chain carries TRBV20-1 and TRBJ2-3, with 8 bases fitting TRBD1. With the read ending 3 residues before the CDR3 end, the germline J gene is used to fill in that end. CDR3 size: 12 residues. Germline CDR1 DFQATT, CDR2 SNEGSKA (reference sequence).

This clone was recorded at least ten times. The CDR3 extends 3 residues past the end of the read, so its final part is completed from the germline J gene. This chain joins TRBV6-4 and TRBJ2-2; 8 bases line up with TRBD2. The CDR3 covers 15 residues. The J segment lost 4 bases and the V segment lost 4 bases, leaving 5 bases of the junction unmatched. Germline lookup yields CDR1 MRHNA and CDR2 SNTAGT. The CDR3 DNA, read in part, is TGTGCCAGCAGTGCACAAGCGGGGGTCACCGGGGAG. Amino acids: CASSAQAGVTGE. The whole CDR3 sequence is CASSAQAGVTGELFF.

This clone was seen ten or more times. The CDR3 goes on 3 residues after the read ends, and that part is filled in from the germline J gene. The J gene is TRBJ2-2, the V gene TRBV23-1; 10 nucleotides match TRBD2. TRBV23-1 is placed among ORFs of uncertain function. The CDR3 has 17 residues. V was clipped by 4 bases and J by 2 bases; unmatched bases: 7. The sequenced part of the CDR3 DNA is TGCGCCAGCAGTCCATTCCTAGCGGGAGCTAACACCGGGGAG. Its translation: CASSPFLAGANTGE. The complete CDR3 reads CASSPFLAGANTGELFF.

This clone showed up just a few times. The read terminates 3 residues before the CDR3 end, so the remaining end is supplied by the germline J gene. V is TRBV7-6 and J is TRBJ2-4; D is perhaps TRBD2 (6 bases). This CDR3 is 13 amino acids long. Germline V gene sequence: CDR1 SGHVS, CDR2 FNYEAQ. The CDR3 region is CASSPGGKYGQYF. The DNA read from the CDR3 is TGTGCCAGCAGCCCTGGCGGGAAGTATGGT.

Ten or more counts support this clone. Read sequence stops 3 residues before the CDR3 end, and the germline J gene provides the missing end. This chain uses TRBV5-4 with TRBJ1-4; D remains unclear. The CDR3 sequence is 14 residues long. The V end lost 1 base, the J end lost 7 bases, and 11 bases lay between the germline ends. In germline, CDR1 is SGHNT, CDR2 YYREEE (reference sequence). The chain's CDR3 is CASSLKGSGEKLFF. The part of the CDR3 DNA that was read is TGTGCCAGCAGCTTGAAAGGCTCGGGTGAAAAA.

This clone was found many times. The observed sequence ends 3 residues before the CDR3 terminus, with the missing tail filled in from the germline J gene. The chain recombines TRBV20-1 with TRBJ2-3; 14 positions match TRBD2. Trimming cost V 7 bases and J 3 bases; bases outside gene matches: 9. This CDR3 spans 16 amino acids. The V gene's germline CDR1 is DFQATT and CDR2 SNEGSKA (reference sequence). CDR3: CSGPGTSGSRTDTQYF. The sequenced part of the CDR3 DNA is TGCAGTGGCCCCGGGACTAGCGGGAGTCGAACAGATACG.

In its sample, this clone was seen many times. From the germline J gene comes the end of the CDR3, since the read stops 3 residues before it. The chain has TRBV6-4 and TRBJ1-2, with D hard to call. From germline, CDR1 is MRHNA and CDR2 SNTAGT. The germline V and J ends were trimmed by 7 bases and 4 bases, with 10 bases remaining between them. The CDR3 has 12 residues. CDR3 DNA (partial): TGTGCCAGCATCCCTGGGCTCTATGGC. Translation: CASIPGLYG. The full-length CDR3 reads as CASIPGLYGYTF.

This clone was counted many times. The read falls 3 residues short of the CDR3 end, and the missing part is taken from the germline J gene. The chain joins TRBV5-6 to TRBJ1-5; TRBD1 aligns across 8 bases. Germline CDR1 is SGHDT and CDR2 is YYEEEE. With 3 bases clipped from V and 9 bases from J, the junction kept 8 bases outside the gene matches. CDR3 length: 14 residues. This CDR3 reads CASSSLDRATPQHF. CDR3 bases read: TGTGCCAGCAGCTCCCTGGACAGGGCAACGCCC.

This clone was seen many times. The read falls 3 residues short of the CDR3 end, and the missing part is taken from the germline J gene. This sequence joins TRBV7-9 and TRBJ2-1; TRBD1 might be the D (6 bases). The CDR3 has 12 residues. CDR1 and CDR2 from the germline V gene are SEHNR and FQNEAQ (reference sequence). Trimming removed 5 bases at V and 9 bases at J, with 11 bases between. The CDR3 reads CASSAQGFEQFF. CDR3 bases read: TGTGCCAGCAGCGCACAGGGCTTTGAG.

This clone has ten or more counts. Coverage ceases 3 residues before the CDR3 finishes, and the germline J gene fills in the end. V usage is TRBV18 and J usage is TRBJ1-5; 9 nucleotides line up with TRBD1. Germline lookup yields CDR1 KGHSH and CDR2 LQKENI. The junction had 3 bases not matched to a gene; V was cut back by 5 bases and J by 1 base. The CDR3 totals 15 residues. This CDR3 is CASSKGTGSNQPQHF. CDR3 DNA, as far as it was read: TGTGCCAGCTCAAAGGGGACAGGGAGCAATCAGCCC.